The sequence of this T cell receptor beta chain was determined in a study of regulatory T cells in long-lasting Graves disease. Regarding the study as a whole: Reduced TCR diversity was observed in persistent Graves' patients versus newly diagnosed patients. The study found persistent patients shared more public clonotypes (approximately 2,700) than new patients (around 870).

With 5 bases removed from V and 2 bases from J, the gap between germline ends came to 8 bases. Germline lookup yields CDR1 LNHNV and CDR2 YYDKDF (reference sequence). CDR3 length: 13 residues. Time point denoted: newly diagnosed GD, antithyroid drugs for less than 3 months. Construction of the TCR library relied on RNA isolated from PBMCs. The diagnosis of Graves' disease used American Thyroid Association guidelines. In its sample, this clonotype was seen many times. The antigen is not known. With iRepertoire HTBI primers and Arm-PCR of CDR3 regions, TCR beta libraries were built. Each CDR3 protein gets one entry after TCRdb re-called the multiplex PCR reads with MiXCR. The sample has 520,000 or so distinct CDR3 sequences; around 12% are singletons. This sample was also put to use in a study of T cells in Graves' hyperthyroidism and ophthalmopathy.

The sequence derives from a woman aged 25 to 39 with Graves disease. This specimen was peripheral blood mononuclear cells (PBMCs), taken at new diagnosis, from a patient treated with antithyroid drugs. The chain joins TRBV15 to TRBJ2-3, with D maybe TRBD2 (6 bases). The CDR3 here is CATSAGFTDTQYF. For the CDR3, the DNA is TGTGCCACCAGCGCGGGGTTCACAGATACGCAGTATTTT.